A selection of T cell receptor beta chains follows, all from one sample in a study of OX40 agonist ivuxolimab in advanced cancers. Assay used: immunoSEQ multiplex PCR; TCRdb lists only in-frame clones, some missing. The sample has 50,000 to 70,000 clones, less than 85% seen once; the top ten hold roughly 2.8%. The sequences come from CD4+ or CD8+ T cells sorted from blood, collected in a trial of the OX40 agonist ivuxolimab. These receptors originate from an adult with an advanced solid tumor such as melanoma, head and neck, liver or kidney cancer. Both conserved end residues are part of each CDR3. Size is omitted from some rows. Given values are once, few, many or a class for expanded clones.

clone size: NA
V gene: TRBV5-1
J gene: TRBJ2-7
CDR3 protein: CASSAPTGGGEQYF

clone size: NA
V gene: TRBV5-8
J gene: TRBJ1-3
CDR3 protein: CASSSPEGGNTIYF

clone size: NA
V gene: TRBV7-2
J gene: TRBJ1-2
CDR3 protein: CASSPPGHPYGYTF

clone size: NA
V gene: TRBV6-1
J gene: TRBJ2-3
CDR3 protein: CASSDGGGTDTQYF

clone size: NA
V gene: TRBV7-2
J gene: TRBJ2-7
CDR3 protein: CASRPAVPGQYEQYF

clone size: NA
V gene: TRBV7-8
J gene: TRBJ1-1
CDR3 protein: CASSLYNTEAFF

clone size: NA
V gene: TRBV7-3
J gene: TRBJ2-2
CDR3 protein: CASSTGQGTGELFF

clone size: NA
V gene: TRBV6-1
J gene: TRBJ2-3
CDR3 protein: CASSAATSTDTQYF

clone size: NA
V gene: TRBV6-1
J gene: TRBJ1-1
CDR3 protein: CASSDQPFEAFF

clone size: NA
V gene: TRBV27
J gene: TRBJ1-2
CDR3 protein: CASSSTWTGSNYGYTF

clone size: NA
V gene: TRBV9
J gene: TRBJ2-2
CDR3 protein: CASSVEKGTGELFF

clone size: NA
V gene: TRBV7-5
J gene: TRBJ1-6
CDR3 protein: CARSRLGGKFSYPIYLYNSPLHF

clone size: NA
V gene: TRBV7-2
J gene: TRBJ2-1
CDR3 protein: CASSFGFGRGGYEQFF

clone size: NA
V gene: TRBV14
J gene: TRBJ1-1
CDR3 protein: CASSLTLGWSTEAFF

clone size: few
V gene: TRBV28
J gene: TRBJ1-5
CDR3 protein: CASSEGYNVGNQPQHF

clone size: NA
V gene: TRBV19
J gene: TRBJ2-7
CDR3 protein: CASSIVEGPGYEQYF

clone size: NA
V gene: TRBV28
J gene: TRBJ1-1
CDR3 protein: CASTTTWGGSASTEAFF

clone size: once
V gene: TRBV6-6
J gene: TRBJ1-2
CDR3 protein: CASSYYVGGVMGYTF

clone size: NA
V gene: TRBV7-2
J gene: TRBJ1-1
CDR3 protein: CASSLDRGLAGAFF

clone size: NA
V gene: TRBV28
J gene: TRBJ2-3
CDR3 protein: CASSQGGADADTQYF

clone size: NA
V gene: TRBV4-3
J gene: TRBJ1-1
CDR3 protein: CASSQEAGGGTEAFF

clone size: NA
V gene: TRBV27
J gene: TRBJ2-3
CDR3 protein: CASTRDSHTDTQYF

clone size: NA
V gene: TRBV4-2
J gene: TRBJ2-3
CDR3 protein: CASSQGRAGAVTDTQYF

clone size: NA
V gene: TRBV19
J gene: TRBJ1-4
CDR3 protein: CASTWGEGRNEKLFF

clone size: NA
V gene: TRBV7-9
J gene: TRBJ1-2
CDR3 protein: CASSLEGPGYGYTF